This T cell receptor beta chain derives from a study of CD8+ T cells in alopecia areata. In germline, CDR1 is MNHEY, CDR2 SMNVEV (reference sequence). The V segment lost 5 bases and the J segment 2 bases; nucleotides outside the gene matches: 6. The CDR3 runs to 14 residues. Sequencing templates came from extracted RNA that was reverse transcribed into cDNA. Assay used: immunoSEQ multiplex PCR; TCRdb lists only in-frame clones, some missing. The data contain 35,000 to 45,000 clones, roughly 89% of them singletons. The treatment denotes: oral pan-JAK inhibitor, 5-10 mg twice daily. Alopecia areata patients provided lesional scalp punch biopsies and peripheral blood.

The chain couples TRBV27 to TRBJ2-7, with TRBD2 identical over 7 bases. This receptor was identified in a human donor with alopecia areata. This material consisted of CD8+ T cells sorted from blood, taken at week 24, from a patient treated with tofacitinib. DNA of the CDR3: TGTGCCAGCAGTGGGGGGGACCTAACCTACGAGCAGTACTTC. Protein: CASSGGDLTYEQYF.